The 27 T cell receptor beta chains in this list originate from one sample, sequenced in a study of blood T cell repertoires in COVID-19. Data came from immunoSEQ multiplex PCR; TCRdb stores just in-frame clones and leaves some out. This sample carries more than 150,000 clones, roughly 83% of them seen once, and the ten largest clones take less than 15%. Sequencing was performed on peripheral blood. All receptors derive from a man between 18 and 29 years old with active or convalescent COVID-19.

The chain carries TRBV18 and TRBJ2-3; D is perhaps TRBD2 (5 bases). CDR1 and CDR2 from the germline V gene are KGHSH and LQKENI. V lost 2 bases and J 2 bases, leaving 17 bases between the germline ends. The CDR3 is 17 residues long. The CDR3 loop is CASSPAGQRFSTDTQYF. The CDR3 nucleotides read TGTGCCAGCTCACCAGCTGGCCAGCGGTTTTCCACAGATACGCAGTATTTT.

The rearrangement uses TRBV28 and TRBJ1-6; D is unresolved. V was clipped by 5 bases and J by 9 bases, with 14 bases between them. Germline CDR1 reads MDHEN; CDR2 reads SYDVKM. The length of the CDR3 is 14 residues. The CDR3 bases are TGTGCCAGCAGTCCTCAACCCTTGAGTTCACCCCTCCACTTT. Translating gives CASSPQPLSSPLHF.

This clone has a handful of counts. J is TRBJ2-2 and V is TRBV5-4; D call uncertain. Per the germline V gene, CDR1 is SGHNT and CDR2 is YYREEE (reference sequence). The CDR3 loop spans 15 amino acids. V was cut by 2 bases and J by 0 bases, with 8 bases left in between. CDR3 in amino acids: CASSFRESNTGELFF. The DNA of the CDR3 is TGTGCCAGCAGCTTCCGCGAATCGAACACCGGGGAGCTGTTTTTT.

The V call is TRBV15, the J call TRBJ1-1; D ambiguous. V lost 8 bases and J lost 4, with 17 bases in between. The CDR3 contains 14 residues. The germline gives CDR1 LNHNV, CDR2 YYDKDF (reference sequence). CDR3 coding DNA: TGTGCCACCGGGAGCGGGCAGCTGAGCACTGAAGCTTTCTTT. Protein product: CATGSGQLSTEAFF.

As regards this clone: One end of the junction does not line up with germline, which may come from a read error. This rearrangement joins TRBV7-2 to TRBJ1-6; D gene unclear. CDR1 is SGHTA, CDR2 FQGNSA, per germline. The length of the CDR3 is 13 residues. CDR3 sequence (DNA): TGTGCCAGCAGCTTCGACTTTGATTCGCCCCTCCACTTT. It specifies CASSFDFDSPLHF.

About this clone: The germline gene is not matched at one end of the junction; a read error may be the cause. V gene TRBV6-1 combines with J gene TRBJ2-2; 12 nucleotides match TRBD2. The CDR3 runs 17 residues. Germline V gives CDR1 MNHNS, CDR2 SASEGT. This chain's CDR3 is CASSKAGLAGTTGELFF. The CDR3 nucleotides read TGTGCCAGCAGTAAAGCTGGACTAGCGGGGACCACCGGGGAGCTGTTTTTT.

The chain joins TRBV2 to TRBJ1-4, with D unclear. Germline CDR1 and CDR2: SNHLY and FYNNEI. V was trimmed by 4 bases and J by 0 bases, leaving 9 bases between them. This CDR3 has 15 residues. CDR3 residues: CASSARITTNEKLFF. The CDR3 DNA is TGTGCCAGCAGTGCGCGAATTACAACTAATGAAAAACTGTTTTTT. The full variable domain, in which reference TRBV2 and TRBJ1-4 provide the parts outside the CDR3, is EPEVTQTPSHQVTQMGQEVILRCVPISNHLYFYWYRQILGQKVEFLVSFYNNEISEKSEIFDDQFSVERPDGSNFTLKIRSTKLEDSAMYFCASSARITTNEKLFFGSGTQLSVL.

The chain is built from TRBV25-1 and TRBJ2-3; 8 bases fit TRBD2. The CDR3 extends over 16 amino acids. The germline gives CDR1 MGHDK, CDR2 SYGVNS. After removal of 5 bases from V and 0 bases from J, the junction contained 7 bases not matched to a gene. This CDR3 is CASSIASGRSTDTQYF. The CDR3 DNA follows: TGTGCCAGCAGTATAGCTAGCGGGCGAAGCACAGATACGCAGTATTTT.

The chain recombines TRBV5-5 with TRBJ1-2; 7 nucleotides agree with TRBD1. Losses at the gene ends were 4 bases for V and 1 base for J; bases not matched to a gene: 7. The length of the CDR3 is 15 residues. Germline V gives CDR1 SGHKS, CDR2 YYEKEE (reference sequence). The CDR3 bases are TGTGCCAGCAGCCCCGACAGGGCTCTTAACTATGGCTACACCTTC. Residues: CASSPDRALNYGYTF.

The rearrangement uses TRBV7-9 and TRBJ2-7; D is perhaps TRBD1 (6 bases). The CDR3 is 16 amino acids. Per germline, CDR1 SEHNR and CDR2 FQNEAQ (reference sequence). Trimming took 5 bases from V and 2 from J, leaving 19 bases between them. In DNA, the CDR3 is TGTGCCAGCAGCCTAACACAGGGAATTGGCGCCTACGAGCAGTACTTC. Its protein is CASSLTQGIGAYEQYF.

CDR3 region: CASSLAPGTSYEQYF. The CDR3 nucleotides are TGTGCCAGCAGCTTAGCGCCCGGGACTTCTTACGAGCAGTACTTC. The chain uses TRBV7-2 and TRBJ2-7, with D tentatively TRBD2 (6 bases). The germline V and J ends were trimmed by 0 bases and 4 bases, with 13 bases remaining between them. Per germline, CDR1 SGHTA and CDR2 FQGNSA. The length of the CDR3 is 15 residues.

To note about this clone: Germline and junction disagree at one end, which may indicate a read error. The chain is built from TRBV4-3 and TRBJ2-7, with TRBD2 identical over 8 bases. In germline, CDR1 is LGHNA, CDR2 YSLEER. The CDR3 consists of 17 residues. CDR3 bases: TGCGCCAGCAGCGCAGGAATCGGATTAGCGGGACAACTACGGCAAGTCTTC. It is translated as CASSAGIGLAGQLRQVF.

This clone was found a few times. This chain links TRBV11-2 with TRBJ1-1; TRBD1 is a possible D gene (6 bases). Germline CDR1 and CDR2: SGHAT and FQNNGV. This CDR3 is 15 amino acids long. Trimming left V 5 bases short and J 4 bases short, with 17 bases between. DNA of the CDR3: TGTGCCAGCAGCCCGCCCCCCACAGGGTCCACTGAAGCTTTCTTT. Residues: CASSPPPTGSTEAFF.

The chain links TRBV4-1 to TRBJ1-5, with TRBD1 matching 10 bases. J gave up 1 base and V 0 bases, and 9 bases lay outside the gene matches. Looked up from germline, CDR1 is MGHRA and CDR2 is YSYEKL. The CDR3 length is 19 residues. The CDR3 region has the DNA TGCGCCAGCAGCCAAGAGGACAGGGGGACTTACGCCAGCAATCAGCCCCAGCATTTT. Its protein product is CASSQEDRGTYASNQPQHF.

The table lists this clone with a few counts. V usage is TRBV3-1 (or the pseudogene TRBV3-2) and J usage is TRBJ1-3; 9 bases map to TRBD1. Trimming at V came to 4 bases and at J to 4 bases, leaving 5 bases not matched to a gene. The germline gives CDR1 LGHDT, CDR2 YNNKEL (reference sequence). The CDR3 length is 15 residues. The CDR3 is CASSPQGAAGNTIYF. CDR3 DNA sequence: TGTGCCAGCAGCCCACAGGGGGCGGCGGGAAACACCATATATTTT.

The rearrangement uses TRBV14 and TRBJ1-1, with 7 bases matching TRBD1. The junction had 1 base not matched to a gene; V was cut back by 4 bases and J by 2 bases. The germline V gene encodes CDR1 SGHDN and CDR2 FVKESK. The CDR3 contains 13 residues. This chain's CDR3 is CASSRQGNTEAFF. CDR3 sequence (DNA): TGTGCCAGCAGCCGACAGGGAAACACTGAAGCTTTCTTT.

The J gene is TRBJ2-7, the V gene TRBV7-6; 7 bases agree with TRBD2. V lost 5 bases, J lost 4 bases, and 11 bases stayed unmatched. Germline CDR1 is SGHVS and CDR2 is FNYEAQ. The CDR3 totals 15 residues. The CDR3 reads CASSAGWGGKYEQYF. The CDR3 nucleotides read TGTGCCAGCAGCGCAGGGTGGGGGGGGAAGTACGAGCAGTACTTC.

The gene calls are TRBV25-1 and TRBJ2-3; TRBD1 agrees at 9 bases. V lost 3 bases, J lost 3 bases, and 10 bases stayed unmatched. Germline CDR1 MGHDK, CDR2 SYGVNS. The CDR3 extends over 17 amino acids. The CDR3: CASSEDRGRLRTDTQYF. In DNA form, the CDR3 reads TGTGCCAGCAGTGAGGACAGGGGTCGCTTGCGGACAGATACGCAGTATTTT. Based on the CDR3 plus reference TRBV25-1 and TRBJ2-3, the full variable domain is EADIYQTPRYLVIGTGKKITLECSQTMGHDKMYWYQQDPGMELHLIHYSYGVNSTEKGDLSSESTVSRIRTEHFPLTLESARPSHTSQYLCASSEDRGRLRTDTQYFGPGTRLTVL.

The genes are TRBV5-5 and TRBJ2-5; a possible D gene is TRBD2 (6 bases). Deletions cut 0 bases from V and 2 bases from J, with 11 bases between. In germline, CDR1 is SGHKS, CDR2 YYEKEE (reference sequence). This CDR3 is 15 amino acids long. This CDR3 reads CASSLGSGKQETQYF. The CDR3 nucleotides read TGTGCCAGCAGCTTGGGTAGCGGAAAACAAGAGACCCAGTACTTC.

V gene TRBV5-1 combines with J gene TRBJ1-2; possible D gene TRBD1, 5 bases. The V gene's germline CDR1 is SGHRS and CDR2 YFSETQ. V shed 4 bases and J shed 6 bases, with 19 bases lying between them. The CDR3 spans 15 residues. The CDR3 sequence is CASSRKSDSFDGYTF. CDR3 nucleotides: TGCGCCAGCAGCCGAAAATCTGACAGTTTTGATGGCTACACCTTC.

V usage is TRBV9 and J usage is TRBJ2-7; the D gene is possibly TRBD2 (5 bases). Trimming shortened V by 0 bases and J by 2 bases, and 15 bases separated the two germline ends. This CDR3 has 16 amino acids. Germline CDR1 SGDLS, CDR2 YYNGEE. The CDR3 bases are TGTGCCAGCAGCGTAGGTCTGGGCGGGCCCACCTACGAGCAGTACTTC. This codes for CASSVGLGGPTYEQYF.

The J gene is TRBJ1-1, the V gene TRBV29-1; TRBD1 agrees at 10 bases. Germline V lookup: CDR1 SQVTM, CDR2 ANQGSEA. V lost 6 bases, J lost 6 bases, and 10 bases stayed unmatched. CDR3 length: 14 amino acids. The CDR3 DNA reads as TGCAGCGTGCAACGACAGGGGGCTCGCCCTGAAGCTTTCTTT. Protein sequence: CSVQRQGARPEAFF.

The rearrangement uses TRBV27 and TRBJ1-6; D is perhaps TRBD1 (5 bases). Germline values: CDR1 MNHEY, CDR2 SMNVEV (reference sequence). The length of the CDR3 is 13 residues. The ends were cut back, 8 bases at V and 5 bases at J, with 10 bases in the middle. The CDR3 DNA follows: TGTGCCAGCGGGAGGGGCCATAATTCACCCCTCCACTTT. Protein product: CASGRGHNSPLHF.

This clone was detected only a few times. The CDR3 sequence is CASSSPNSNQPQHF. The DNA of the CDR3 is TGTGCCAGCAGTTCCCCAAATAGCAATCAGCCCCAGCATTTT. V is TRBV6-6 and J is TRBJ1-5; D unclear. The V and J ends lost 4 bases and 0 bases respectively, with 7 bases between them. The CDR3 contains 14 residues. The germline CDR1 and CDR2 sequences are MNHNY and SVGAGI (reference sequence).

This clone has a single count. The chain uses TRBV4-1 and TRBJ1-5, with TRBD1 matching 8 bases. The V gene's germline CDR1 is MGHRA and CDR2 YSYEKL. The CDR3 has 15 residues. Trimming took 2 bases from V and 6 from J; bases not matched to a gene: 6. The CDR3 DNA sequence: TGCGCCAGCAGCCAAAATTCCGGGACAGGTCAGCCCCAGCATTTT. Protein product: CASSQNSGTGQPQHF.

This CDR3 is CSASDSSSGRETQYF. The CDR3, as DNA: TGCAGTGCTAGTGATTCGTCTAGCGGGAGGGAGACCCAGTACTTC. This chain connects TRBV20-1 to TRBJ2-5; 11 nucleotides align to TRBD2. CDR1 and CDR2 (germline): DFQATT, SNEGSKA (reference sequence). This CDR3 spans 15 amino acids. After removal of 3 bases from V and 5 bases from J, the junction contained 8 bases not matched to a gene.

The chain links TRBV24-1 to TRBJ2-1; TRBD2 is a possible D gene (7 bases). CDR1 and CDR2 (germline): KGHDR, SFDVKD. The CDR3 is 17 amino acids. The V gene lost 2 bases and the J gene lost 0 bases, with 13 bases spanning the gap. The CDR3 reads CATSDWGLADSYNEQFF. As DNA, the CDR3 is TGTGCCACCAGTGATTGGGGGCTAGCGGACTCCTACAATGAGCAGTTCTTC.